This entry describes one TCR beta chain. The antigen is not known. TCRdb's copy holds only in-frame clones and misses some; the assay was immunoSEQ multiplex PCR. The table includes hundreds of thousands of clones, 95% to 97% detected once. These data come from a study of shared clonotypes between healthy human individuals. Study background: The donor group consisted of two women and three men, aged 18 to 49. Notes on the study in general: Larger estimated richness was generally recorded for naive subsets relative to memory subsets.

CD4+ cells were split into CD45RA+ naive and CD45RA-negative memory subsets. With 5 bases clipped from V and 2 bases from J, the junction kept 5 bases outside the gene matches. Germline V gives CDR1 MNHEY, CDR2 SMNVEV (reference sequence). CDR3 size: 15 residues. The source is a woman aged 25 to 39 in good health. The sequencing input was naive CD4+ T cells sorted from blood. Subset defined: CD45RA+ positively selected. J is TRBJ1-1 and V is TRBV27, with 10 nucleotides matching TRBD1. CDR3 protein: CASSPGDRGNTEAFF. DNA of the CDR3: TGTGCCAGCAGTCCCGGGGACAGGGGAAACACTGAAGCTTTCTTT.